This TCR beta chain was sequenced in a study of blood T cell repertoires in COVID-19. About the study: COVID-19 samples collected from the United States, Italy and Spain covered acute and convalescent phases.

V gave up 5 bases and J gave up 7 bases, with 9 bases separating them. The germline CDR1 and CDR2 sequences are MDHEN and SYDVKM. The CDR3 is 12 amino acids. Recovered status applied to Cohort 3 donors who had two consecutive negative PCRs. It also applied to those with clearance or with symptom resolution. Per the original methods: For nucleated cells, counts were estimated from reference gene primer amplification. Sequenced by immunoSEQ multiplex PCR; TCRdb stores in-frame clones only, minus some. V, J and clone size derive from that table, while D and trimming were established from the DNA sequence. Of some 350,000 clones in the sample, less than 90% were seen once.

The chain uses TRBV28 and TRBJ2-1; D is uncertain. This TCR was sampled from a woman aged 30 to 39 who had recovered from COVID-19. Sequenced input: PBMCs or T cells enriched from blood (not recorded which). The CDR3 sequence is CASSDTVNEQFF. CDR3 sequence (DNA): TGTGCCAGCAGTGACACAGTAAATGAGCAGTTCTTC.